The 10 T cell receptor beta chains listed next were all sequenced from one sample in a study of T cells after somatic rescue of genetic block. Libraries were prepared by immunoSEQ multiplex PCR; TCRdb keeps only in-frame clonotypes and omits some of them. The sample includes roughly 14,000 clones, 65% to 75% seen only once; the top ten take 12% to 15%. The sequenced material came from peripheral blood mononuclear cells (PBMCs). These receptors were collected from a boy between 10 and 17 years old.

This clone was seen more than once but under ten times. The V gene is TRBV5-4, the J gene TRBJ1-2; D gene ambiguous. V lost 3 bases, J lost 4 bases, and 19 bases lay in between. The CDR3 loop spans 16 amino acids. Looked up from germline, CDR1 is SGHNT and CDR2 is YYREEE (reference sequence). The CDR3 DNA sequence: TGTGCCAGCAGCTCCTCTCAGTGGGCTCCCAGCTATGGCTACACCTTC. Translation gives CASSSSQWAPSYGYTF.

The chain couples TRBV7-9 to TRBJ2-1; 12 bases are a match to TRBD2. After removal of 11 bases from V and 7 bases from J, the junction contained 6 bases not matched to a gene. The CDR3 runs to 13 residues. Germline V gives CDR1 SEHNR, CDR2 FQNEAQ (reference sequence). CDR3 residues: CAALAGGSNEQFF. The CDR3 DNA reads TGTGCCGCACTAGCGGGAGGTTCTAATGAGCAGTTCTTC.

The V gene is TRBV7-9, the J gene TRBJ2-7, with D perhaps TRBD1 (6 bases). This CDR3 is built from 13 residues. The germline V gene has CDR1 SEHNR and CDR2 FQNEAQ (reference sequence). V shed 1 base and J shed 5 bases, with 9 bases lying between them. This CDR3 is CASSLGAGDEQYF. CDR3 DNA: TGTGCCAGCAGCTTAGGGGCAGGGGACGAGCAGTACTTC. The complete variable domain, with remaining parts taken from reference TRBV7-9 and TRBJ2-7, reads DTGVSQNPRHKITKRGQNVTFRCDPISEHNRLYWYRQTLGQGPEFLTYFQNEAQLEKSRLLSDRFSAERPKGSFSTLEIQRTEQGDSAMYLCASSLGAGDEQYFGPGTRLTVT.

The V gene is TRBV14, the J gene TRBJ2-7, with D perhaps TRBD1 (6 bases). V shed 5 bases and J shed 3 bases, with 11 bases lying between them. CDR1 and CDR2 from the germline V gene are SGHDN and FVKESK. The CDR3 extends over 13 amino acids. For the CDR3, the DNA is TGTGCCAGCAGCGGTACAGGGTTCTACGAGCAGTACTTC. This encodes CASSGTGFYEQYF.

The gene calls are TRBV18 and TRBJ2-1; 8 positions match TRBD2. Germline V lookup: CDR1 KGHSH, CDR2 LQKENI. The CDR3 has 16 amino acids. Trimming took 1 base from V and 5 from J; bases not matched to a gene: 7. The CDR3 DNA reads as TGTGCCAGCTCACCACTGTTCGGGAGGGGGGACAATGAGCAGTTCTTC. Its translation: CASSPLFGRGDNEQFF.

This clone was detected once. The gene calls are TRBV7-8 and TRBJ2-3, with 12 bases identical to TRBD2. From germline, CDR1 is SGHVS and CDR2 FQNEAQ. The CDR3 length is 16 residues. V dropped 5 bases and J dropped 1; count of bases not matched to a gene: 4. This chain's CDR3 is CASSARLAGGTDTQYF. The CDR3 DNA sequence: TGTGCCAGCAGCGCGCGACTAGCGGGGGGCACAGATACGCAGTATTTT. The full variable domain, with the rest looked up from reference TRBV7-8 and TRBJ2-3, is GAGVSQSPRYKVAKRGQDVALRCDPISGHVSLFWYQQALGQGPEFLTYFQNEAQLDKSGLPSDRFFAERPEGSVSTLKIQRTQQEDSAVYLCASSARLAGGTDTQYFGPGTRLTVL.

The chain couples TRBV6-5 to TRBJ2-7; 8 nucleotides line up with TRBD2. CDR1 and CDR2 from the germline V gene are MNHEY and SVGAGI. The CDR3 has 11 residues. V lost 5 bases to trimming and J lost 12 bases; unmatched junction nucleotides: 6. The CDR3 coding sequence is TGTGCCAGCAGTCCCGGGACTAGTCTGTACTTC. Residues: CASSPGTSLYF.

The chain is built from TRBV6-5 and TRBJ2-6, with D unresolved. Germline CDR1 reads MNHEY; CDR2 reads SVGAGI. With 5 bases removed from V and 0 bases from J, the gap between germline ends came to 8 bases. This CDR3 is 15 amino acids long. The CDR3 here is CASSIIPSGANVLTF. CDR3 nucleotides: TGTGCCAGCAGTATCATCCCCTCTGGGGCCAACGTCCTGACTTTC.

The chain is built from TRBV6-6 and TRBJ2-7, with D possibly matching TRBD1 (6 bases). Deletions cut 8 bases from V and 5 bases from J, with 19 bases between. Germline V CDR1 and CDR2: MNHNY, SVGAGI (reference sequence). The CDR3 is 14 residues long. The CDR3 protein is CASQLTRGYNEQYF. The CDR3 DNA sequence: TGTGCCAGCCAACTGACAAGGGGGTATAACGAGCAGTACTTC.

This clone was seen more than once but under ten times. The chain carries TRBV7-9 and TRBJ1-5; unclear D gene. Trimming pared 1 base from V and 9 bases from J, leaving 13 bases between. CDR1 and CDR2 (germline): SEHNR, FQNEAQ (reference sequence). This CDR3 has 14 residues. The CDR3 DNA follows: TGTGCCAGCAGCTTAGATGGGCCGTGGGGGCCCCAGCATTTT. Protein product: CASSLDGPWGPQHF.